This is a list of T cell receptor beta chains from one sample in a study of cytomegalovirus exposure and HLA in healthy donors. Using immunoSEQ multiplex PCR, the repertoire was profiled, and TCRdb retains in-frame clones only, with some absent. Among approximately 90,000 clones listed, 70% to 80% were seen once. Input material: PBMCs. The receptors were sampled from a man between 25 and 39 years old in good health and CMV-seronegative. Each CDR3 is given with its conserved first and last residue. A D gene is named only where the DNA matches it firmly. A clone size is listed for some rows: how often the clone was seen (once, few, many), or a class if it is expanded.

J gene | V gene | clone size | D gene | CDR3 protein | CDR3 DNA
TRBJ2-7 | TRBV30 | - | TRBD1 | CAWPGTGACLGVSYEQYF | TGTGCCTGGCCCGGGACAGGGGCTTGCTTAGGGGTATCCTACGAGCAGTACTTC
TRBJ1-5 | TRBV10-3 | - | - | CAISESHQGNQPQHF | TGTGCCATCAGTGAGTCGCATCAGGGGAATCAGCCCCAGCATTTT
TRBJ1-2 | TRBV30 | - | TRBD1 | CAWTRTGSHYGYTF | TGTGCCTGGACCCGGACAGGGAGTCACTATGGCTACACCTTC
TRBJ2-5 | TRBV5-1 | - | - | CASRPGVRETQYF | TGCGCCAGCAGGCCCGGGGTTAGGGAGACCCAGTACTTC
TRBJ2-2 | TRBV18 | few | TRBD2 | CASSPSAGDGSGELFF | TGTGCCAGCTCACCATCTGCGGGAGATGGTTCCGGGGAGCTGTTTTTT
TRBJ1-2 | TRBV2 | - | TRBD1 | CAIIGTGWADGYTF | TGTGCCATCATCGGGACAGGGTGGGCGGATGGCTACACCTTC
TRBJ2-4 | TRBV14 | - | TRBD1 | CASSRLTGSSKNIQYF | TGTGCCAGCAGCCGCTTGACAGGGTCTTCCAAAAACATTCAGTACTTC
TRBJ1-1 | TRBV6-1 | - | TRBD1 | CASSHRGPVTEAFF | TGTGCCAGCAGTCACAGGGGGCCAGTCACTGAAGCTTTCTTT
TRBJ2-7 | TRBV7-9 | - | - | CSSTLQEGKIEQYF | TGTTCCAGCACCCTTCAGGAGGGGAAGATCGAGCAGTACTTC
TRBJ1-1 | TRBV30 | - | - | CALESSQVSVAFF | TGTGCCTTAGAATCCTCCCAGGTGTCGGTAGCTTTCTTT
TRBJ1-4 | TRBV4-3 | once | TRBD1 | CASSQDPGTGAEKLFF | TGCGCCAGCAGCCAAGACCCCGGGACAGGGGCTGAAAAACTGTTTTTT
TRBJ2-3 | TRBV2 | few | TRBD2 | CASSSGITDTQYF | TGTGCCAGCAGTAGCGGGATAACAGATACGCAGTATTTT
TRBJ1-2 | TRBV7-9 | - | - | CASSLPDRHYGYTF | TGTGCCAGCAGCCTGCCCGACAGACACTATGGCTACACCTTC
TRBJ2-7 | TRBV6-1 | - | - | CASSARLSYEQYF | TGTGCCAGCAGTGCCAGACTTTCCTACGAGCAGTACTTC
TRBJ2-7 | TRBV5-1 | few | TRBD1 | CASSLPGQGVYEQYF | TGCGCCAGCAGCTTACCGGGACAGGGGGTCTACGAGCAGTACTTC
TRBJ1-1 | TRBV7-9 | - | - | CASSLVFGQRRYEAFF | TGTGCCAGCAGCTTAGTTTTCGGACAGCGAAGATATGAAGCTTTCTTT
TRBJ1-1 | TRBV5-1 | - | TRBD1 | CASSRQGLNTEAFF | TGCGCCAGCAGCCGACAGGGGCTGAACACTGAAGCTTTCTTT
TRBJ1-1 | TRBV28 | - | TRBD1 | CASKGDREAFF | TGTGCCAGCAAGGGGGACAGGGAAGCTTTCTTT
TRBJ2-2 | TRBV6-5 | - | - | CASSPVRTGELFF | TGTGCCAGTAGCCCCGTCCGCACCGGGGAGCTGTTTTTT
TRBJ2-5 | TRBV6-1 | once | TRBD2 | CASSVRLAGAWVTQYF | TGTGCCAGCAGTGTTCGACTAGCGGGGGCCTGGGTGACCCAGTACTTC
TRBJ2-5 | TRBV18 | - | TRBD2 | CASSETSGRAETQYF | TGTGCCAGCTCAGAGACTAGCGGGAGGGCCGAGACCCAGTACTTC
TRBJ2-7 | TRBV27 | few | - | CASKEGDYEQYF | TGTGCCAGCAAAGAGGGGGACTACGAGCAGTACTTC
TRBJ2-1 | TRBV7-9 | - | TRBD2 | CASSIIRDYLYNEQFF | TGTGCCAGCAGCATAATCCGGGACTACCTCTACAATGAGCAGTTCTTC
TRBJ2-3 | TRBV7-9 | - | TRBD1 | CASTLGVFDRVRDTQYF | TGTGCCAGCACCCTCGGGGTGTTTGACAGGGTGAGAGATACGCAGTATTTT
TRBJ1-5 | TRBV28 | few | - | CASSSNKQGIHQPQHF | TGTGCCAGCAGTTCGAATAAACAGGGCATCCATCAGCCCCAGCATTTT
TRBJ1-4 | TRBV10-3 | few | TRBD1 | CASSRGGAGEKLFF | TGTGCCTCATCAAGAGGGGGCGCCGGTGAAAAACTGTTTTTT
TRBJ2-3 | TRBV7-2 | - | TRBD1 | CASSLRRDRETDTQYF | TGTGCCAGCAGCTTACGCCGGGACAGGGAGACAGATACGCAGTATTTT
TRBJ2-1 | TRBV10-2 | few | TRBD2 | CATRGAGVGNEQFF | TGCGCGACCAGAGGAGCGGGGGTTGGTAATGAGCAGTTCTTC
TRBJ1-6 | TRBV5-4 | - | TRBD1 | CASSLNPGQVNSPLHF | TGTGCCAGCAGCTTGAATCCCGGACAGGTTAATTCACCCCTCCACTTT
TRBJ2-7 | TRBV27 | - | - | CASSPRTGFEQYF | TGTGCCAGCAGTCCCAGAACAGGGTTCGAGCAGTACTTC
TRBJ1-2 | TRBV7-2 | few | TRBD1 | CASSSPTGVYGYTF | TGTGCCAGCAGCTCCCCGACAGGGGTCTATGGCTACACCTTC
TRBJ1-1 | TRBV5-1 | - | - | CASSVRVNTEAFF | TGCGCCAGCAGCGTCCGGGTGAACACTGAAGCTTTCTTT
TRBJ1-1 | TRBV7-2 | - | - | CASSLGRVTEAFF | TGTGCCAGCAGCTTAGGGAGAGTCACTGAAGCTTTCTTT
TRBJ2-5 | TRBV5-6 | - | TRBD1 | CASSFQTGAQETQYF | TGTGCCAGCAGCTTCCAAACAGGGGCCCAAGAGACCCAGTACTTC
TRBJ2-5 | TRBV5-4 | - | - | CASTPPGTETQYF | TGTGCCAGCACCCCCCCCGGGACTGAGACCCAGTACTTC
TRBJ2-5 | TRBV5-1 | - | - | CASSLVGDKWETQYF | TGCGCCAGCAGCTTGGTAGGGGACAAATGGGAGACCCAGTACTTC
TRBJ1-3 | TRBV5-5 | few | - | CASSPEGGSLSGNTIYF | TGTGCCAGCAGCCCGGAGGGTGGCAGCCTCTCTGGAAACACCATATATTTT
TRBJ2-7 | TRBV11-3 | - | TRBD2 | CASSLDREDLLSYEQYF | TGTGCCAGCAGCTTAGATCGGGAGGACTTACTCTCCTACGAGCAGTACTTC
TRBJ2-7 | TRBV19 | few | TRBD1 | CASSQGKYEQYF | TGTGCCAGTTCACAGGGGAAATACGAGCAGTACTTC
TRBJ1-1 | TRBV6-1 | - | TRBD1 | CASSERQGDTEAFF | TGTGCCAGCAGTGAACGACAGGGGGACACTGAAGCTTTCTTT
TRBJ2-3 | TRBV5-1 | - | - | CASSLAYGETDTQYF | TGCGCCAGCAGCTTGGCTTACGGGGAGACAGATACGCAGTATTTT
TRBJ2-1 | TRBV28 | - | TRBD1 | CASSSPGTVSYNEQFF | TGTGCCAGCAGTTCCCCCGGGACAGTCTCCTACAATGAGCAGTTCTTC
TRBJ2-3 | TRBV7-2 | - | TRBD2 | CASSLGVRGSEDTQYF | TGTGCCAGCAGCTTAGGAGTGCGGGGGTCTGAGGATACGCAGTATTTT
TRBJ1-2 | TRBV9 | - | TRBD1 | CASSGEGAGTNYGYTF | TGTGCCAGCAGCGGAGAGGGGGCAGGAACTAACTATGGCTACACCTTC
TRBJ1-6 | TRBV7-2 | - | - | CVSSLYISGAPLHF | TGTGTCAGCAGCTTATACATCTCCGGGGCACCCCTCCACTTT
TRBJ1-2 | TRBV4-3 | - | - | CASSQEVGSYGYTF | TGCGCCAGCAGCCAAGAGGTGGGGAGTTATGGCTACACCTTC
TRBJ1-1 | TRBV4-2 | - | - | CASSQVGGSEVTEAFF | TGTGCCAGCAGCCAAGTGGGGGGGTCGGAGGTCACTGAAGCTTTCTTT
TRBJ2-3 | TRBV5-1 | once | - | CASSRTVLGTDTQYF | TGCGCCAGCAGTAGGACAGTTTTAGGGACAGATACGCAGTATTTT